The clone carrying this T cell receptor (beta chain) was observed at least ten times. Its antigen is still unknown. This CDR3 contains 20 residues. Per the germline V gene, CDR1 is KGHDR and CDR2 is SFDVKD. Deletions cut 3 bases from V and 0 bases from J, with 24 bases between. RNA transcripts served as the template for amplifying TCR beta CDR3 regions. Carried out on the TCR CDR3, a first-round RT-PCR used the HTBI primer set. TCRdb reprocessed the multiplex PCR reads via MiXCR and lists one record per CDR3 protein. The top ten hold roughly a sixth of the sample, which has fewer than 850,000 distinct CDR3 sequences, 17% seen once. This sample was included in a study of T cells in Graves' hyperthyroidism and ophthalmopathy. At the level of the study: Any treatment followed the collection of peripheral blood at initial diagnosis. Broader study findings: The authors' 13 V-J model separated ophthalmopathy from stable hyperthyroidism.

The sequenced sample was blood. The V and J genes are TRBV24-1 and TRBJ2-3; D is undetermined. The clonotype was recovered from a man in his fifties with Graves' hyperthyroidism. The CDR3: CATSDRSPRGITSSTDTQYF. CDR3 nucleotides: TGTGCCACCAGTGATCGATCTCCCAGAGGCATTACTTCTAGCACAGATACGCAGTATTTT.